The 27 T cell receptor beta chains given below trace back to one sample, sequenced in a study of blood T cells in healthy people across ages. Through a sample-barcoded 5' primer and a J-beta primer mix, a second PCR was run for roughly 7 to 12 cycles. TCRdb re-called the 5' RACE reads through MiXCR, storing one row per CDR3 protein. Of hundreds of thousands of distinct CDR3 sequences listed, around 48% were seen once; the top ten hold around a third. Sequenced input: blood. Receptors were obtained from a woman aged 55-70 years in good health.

CDR3 nucleotide sequence: TGTGCCAGCAGTTTAGCCTACAGCAATCAGCCCCAGCATTTT. Protein: CASSLAYSNQPQHF. This chain joins TRBV27 and TRBJ1-5; D is ambiguous. The CDR3 totals 14 residues. Germline V gives CDR1 MNHEY, CDR2 SMNVEV (reference sequence). Trimming removed 2 bases at V and 1 base at J, with 6 bases between.

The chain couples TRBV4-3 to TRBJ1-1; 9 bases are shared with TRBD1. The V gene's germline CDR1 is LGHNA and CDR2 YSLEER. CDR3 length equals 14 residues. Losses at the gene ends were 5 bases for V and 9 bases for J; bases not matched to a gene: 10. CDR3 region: CASSDLGQGHKAFF. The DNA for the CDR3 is TGCGCCAGCAGCGACTTGGGACAGGGTCATAAAGCTTTCTTT.

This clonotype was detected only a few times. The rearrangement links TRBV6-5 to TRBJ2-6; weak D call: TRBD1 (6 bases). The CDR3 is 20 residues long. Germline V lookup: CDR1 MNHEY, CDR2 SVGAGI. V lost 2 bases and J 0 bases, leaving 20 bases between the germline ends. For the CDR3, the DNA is TGTGCCAGCAGTTACCGCCCGGGACACGAAACAGGCTCTGGGGCCAACGTCCTGACTTTC. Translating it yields CASSYRPGHETGSGANVLTF.

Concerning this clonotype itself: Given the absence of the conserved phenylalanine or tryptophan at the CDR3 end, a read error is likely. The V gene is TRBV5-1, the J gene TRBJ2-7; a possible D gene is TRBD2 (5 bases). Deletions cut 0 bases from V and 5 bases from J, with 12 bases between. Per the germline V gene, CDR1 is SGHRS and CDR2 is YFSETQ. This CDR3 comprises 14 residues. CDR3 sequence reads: CASSLGTGSHEQYL. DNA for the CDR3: TGCGCCAGCAGCTTGGGAACTGGGAGCCACGAGCAGTACTTA.

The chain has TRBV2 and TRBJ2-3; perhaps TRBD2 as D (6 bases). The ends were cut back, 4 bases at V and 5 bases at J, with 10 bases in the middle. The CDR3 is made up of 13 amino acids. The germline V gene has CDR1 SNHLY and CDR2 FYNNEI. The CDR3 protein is CASSGGGIDTQYF. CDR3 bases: TGTGCCAGCAGTGGTGGGGGGATAGATACGCAGTATTTT.

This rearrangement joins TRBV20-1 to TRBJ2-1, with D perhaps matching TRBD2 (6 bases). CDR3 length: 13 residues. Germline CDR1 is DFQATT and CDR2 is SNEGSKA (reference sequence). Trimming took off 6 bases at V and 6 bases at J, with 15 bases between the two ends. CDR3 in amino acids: CSAEVGGRNEQFF. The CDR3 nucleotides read TGCAGTGCCGAGGTGGGGGGTCGCAATGAGCAGTTCTTC.

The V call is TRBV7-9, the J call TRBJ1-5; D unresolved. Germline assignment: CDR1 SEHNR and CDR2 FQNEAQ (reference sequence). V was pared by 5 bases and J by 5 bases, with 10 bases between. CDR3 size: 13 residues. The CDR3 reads CASSPDGYQPQHF. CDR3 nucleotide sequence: TGTGCCAGCAGCCCCGATGGGTATCAGCCCCAGCATTTT.

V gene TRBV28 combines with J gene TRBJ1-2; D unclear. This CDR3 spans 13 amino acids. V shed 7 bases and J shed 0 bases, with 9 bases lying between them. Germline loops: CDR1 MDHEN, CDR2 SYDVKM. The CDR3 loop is CASTPATNYGYTF. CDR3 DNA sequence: TGTGCCAGCACCCCGGCAACTAACTATGGCTACACCTTC.

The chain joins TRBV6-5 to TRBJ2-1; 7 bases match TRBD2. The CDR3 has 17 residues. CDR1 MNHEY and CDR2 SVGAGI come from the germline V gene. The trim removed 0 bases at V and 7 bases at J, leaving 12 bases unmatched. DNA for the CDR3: TGTGCCAGCAGTTACTCCTGGGGGAGCGGGAATGGAAATGAGCAGTTCTTC. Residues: CASSYSWGSGNGNEQFF.

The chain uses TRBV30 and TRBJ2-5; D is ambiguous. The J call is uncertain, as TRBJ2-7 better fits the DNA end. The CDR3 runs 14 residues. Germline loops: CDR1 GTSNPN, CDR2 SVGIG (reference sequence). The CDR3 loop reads CASTESHGVGEQYF. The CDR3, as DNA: TGTGCCTCCACCGAGAGTCATGGAGTGGGCGAGCAGTACTTC.

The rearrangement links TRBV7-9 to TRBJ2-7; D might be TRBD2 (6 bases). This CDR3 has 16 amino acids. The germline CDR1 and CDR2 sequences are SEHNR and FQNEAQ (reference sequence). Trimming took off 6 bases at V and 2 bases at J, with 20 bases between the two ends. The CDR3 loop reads CASSSDGSSGTYEQYF. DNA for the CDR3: TGTGCCAGCAGTTCGGACGGGAGCTCGGGAACCTACGAGCAGTACTTC.

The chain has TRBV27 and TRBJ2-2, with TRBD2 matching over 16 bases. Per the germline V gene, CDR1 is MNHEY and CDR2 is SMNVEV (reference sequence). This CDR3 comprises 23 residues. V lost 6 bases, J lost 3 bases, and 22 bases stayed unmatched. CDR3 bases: TGTGCCAGCAGCCCTCTCTGGAAGGGGACTAGCGGGAGGGCCAATTCGGACACCGGGGAGCTGTTTTTT. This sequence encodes CASSPLWKGTSGRANSDTGELFF.

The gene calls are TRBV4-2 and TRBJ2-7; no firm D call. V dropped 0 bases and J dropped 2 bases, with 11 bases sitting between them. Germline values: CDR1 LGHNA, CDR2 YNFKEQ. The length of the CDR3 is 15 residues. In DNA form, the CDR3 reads TGTGCCAGCAGCCAAGAGCCCAGGCAACCCTACGAGCAGTACTTC. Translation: CASSQEPRQPYEQYF.

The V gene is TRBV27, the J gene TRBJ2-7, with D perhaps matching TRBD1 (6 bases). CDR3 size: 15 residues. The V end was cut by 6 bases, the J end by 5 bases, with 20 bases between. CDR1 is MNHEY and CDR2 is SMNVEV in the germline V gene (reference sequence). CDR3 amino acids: CASRRTGQLIHEQYF. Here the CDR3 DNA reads TGTGCCAGCAGACGAACAGGGCAGTTGATCCACGAGCAGTACTTC.

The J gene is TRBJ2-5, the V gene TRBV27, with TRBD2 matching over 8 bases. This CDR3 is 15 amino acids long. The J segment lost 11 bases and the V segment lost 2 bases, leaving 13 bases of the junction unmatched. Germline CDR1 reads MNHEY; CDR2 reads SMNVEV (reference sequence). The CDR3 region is CASSLRPGAGGEQYF. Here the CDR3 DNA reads TGTGCCAGCAGTTTAAGGCCGGGGGCGGGAGGTGAGCAGTACTTC.

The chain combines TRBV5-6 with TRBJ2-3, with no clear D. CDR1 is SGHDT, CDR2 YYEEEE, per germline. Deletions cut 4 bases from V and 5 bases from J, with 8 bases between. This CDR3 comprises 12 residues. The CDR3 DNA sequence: TGTGCCAGCAGCCGCCCGCTAGATACGCAGTATTTT. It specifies CASSRPLDTQYF.

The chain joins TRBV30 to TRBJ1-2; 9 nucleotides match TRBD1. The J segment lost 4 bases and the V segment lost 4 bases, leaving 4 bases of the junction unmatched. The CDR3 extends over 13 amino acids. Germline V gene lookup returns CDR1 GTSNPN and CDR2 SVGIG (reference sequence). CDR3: CAWTSGQGYGYTF. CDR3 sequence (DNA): TGTGCCTGGACCTCGGGACAGGGCTATGGCTACACCTTC.

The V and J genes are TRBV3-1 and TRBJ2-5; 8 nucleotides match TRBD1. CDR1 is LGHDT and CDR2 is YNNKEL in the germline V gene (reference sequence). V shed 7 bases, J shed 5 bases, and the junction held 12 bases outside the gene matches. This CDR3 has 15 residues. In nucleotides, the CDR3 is TGTGCCAGCAACCCGGACAGGGCGATCGCGGAGACCCAGTACTTC. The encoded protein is CASNPDRAIAETQYF.

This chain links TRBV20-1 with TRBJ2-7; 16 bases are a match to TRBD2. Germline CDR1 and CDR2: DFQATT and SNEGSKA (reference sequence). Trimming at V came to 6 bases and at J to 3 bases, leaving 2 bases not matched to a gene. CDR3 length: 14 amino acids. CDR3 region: CSAGTSGRVYEQYF. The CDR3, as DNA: TGCAGTGCCGGGACTAGCGGGAGGGTCTACGAGCAGTACTTC.

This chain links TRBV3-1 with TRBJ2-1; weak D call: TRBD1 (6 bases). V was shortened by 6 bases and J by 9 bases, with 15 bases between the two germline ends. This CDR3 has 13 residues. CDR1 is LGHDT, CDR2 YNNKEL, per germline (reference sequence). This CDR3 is CASRKSRGCEQFF. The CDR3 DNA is TGTGCCAGCAGAAAAAGCAGGGGATGTGAGCAGTTCTTC.

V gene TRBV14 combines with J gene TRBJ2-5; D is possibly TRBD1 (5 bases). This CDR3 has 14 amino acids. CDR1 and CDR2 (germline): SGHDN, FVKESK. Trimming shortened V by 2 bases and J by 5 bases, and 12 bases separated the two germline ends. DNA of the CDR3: TGTGCCAGCAGCCAACAGGGTGTGTGGGAGACCCAGTACTTC. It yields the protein CASSQQGVWETQYF.

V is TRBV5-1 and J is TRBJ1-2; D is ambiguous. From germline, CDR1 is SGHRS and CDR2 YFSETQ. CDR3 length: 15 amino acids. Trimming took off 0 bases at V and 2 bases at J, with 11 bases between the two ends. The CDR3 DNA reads TGCGCCAGCAGCTTGGATCCAGGCGAAAACTATGGCTACACCTTC. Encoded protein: CASSLDPGENYGYTF.

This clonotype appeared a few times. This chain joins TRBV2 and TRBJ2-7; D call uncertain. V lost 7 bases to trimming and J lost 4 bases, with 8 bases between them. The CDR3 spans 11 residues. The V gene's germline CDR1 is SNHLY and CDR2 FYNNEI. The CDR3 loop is CASTHQYEQYF. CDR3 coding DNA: TGTGCCAGCACTCATCAATACGAGCAGTACTTC.

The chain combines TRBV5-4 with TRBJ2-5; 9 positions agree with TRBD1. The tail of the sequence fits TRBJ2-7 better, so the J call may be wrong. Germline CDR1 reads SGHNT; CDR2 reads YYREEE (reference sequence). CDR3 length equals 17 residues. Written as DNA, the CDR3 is TGTGCCAGCAGCTTGGGGGGTTTGAGGACAGGGGAAAACGAGCAGTACTTC. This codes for CASSLGGLRTGENEQYF.

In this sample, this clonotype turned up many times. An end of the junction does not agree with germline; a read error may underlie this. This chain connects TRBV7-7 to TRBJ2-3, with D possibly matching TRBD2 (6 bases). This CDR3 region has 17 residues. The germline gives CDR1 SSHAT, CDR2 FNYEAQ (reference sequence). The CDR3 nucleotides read TGTGCTAGCAGCTTAGAGGAGGGCCCGGGAACCGGGCGCCCGCAGTATTTT. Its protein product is CASSLEEGPGTGRPQYF.

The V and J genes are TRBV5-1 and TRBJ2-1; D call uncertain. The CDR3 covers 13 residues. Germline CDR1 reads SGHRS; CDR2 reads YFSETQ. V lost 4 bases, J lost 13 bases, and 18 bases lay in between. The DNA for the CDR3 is TGCGCCAGCAGCGATGCTTATTCGAATTCCCAGTTCTTC. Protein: CASSDAYSNSQFF. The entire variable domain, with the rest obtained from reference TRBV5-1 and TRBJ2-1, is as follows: KAGVTQTPRYLIKTRGQQVTLSCSPISGHRSVSWYQQTPGQGLQFLFEYFSETQRNKGNFPGRFSGRQFSNSRSEMNVSTLELGDSALYLCASSDAYSNSQFFGPGTRLTVL.

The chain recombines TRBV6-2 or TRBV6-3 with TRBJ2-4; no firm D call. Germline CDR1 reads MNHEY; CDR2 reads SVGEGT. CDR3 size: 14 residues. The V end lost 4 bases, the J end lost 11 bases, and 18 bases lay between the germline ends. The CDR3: CASSSAGPEGLQYF. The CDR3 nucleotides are TGTGCCAGCAGTTCGGCAGGTCCAGAAGGGCTTCAGTACTTC.